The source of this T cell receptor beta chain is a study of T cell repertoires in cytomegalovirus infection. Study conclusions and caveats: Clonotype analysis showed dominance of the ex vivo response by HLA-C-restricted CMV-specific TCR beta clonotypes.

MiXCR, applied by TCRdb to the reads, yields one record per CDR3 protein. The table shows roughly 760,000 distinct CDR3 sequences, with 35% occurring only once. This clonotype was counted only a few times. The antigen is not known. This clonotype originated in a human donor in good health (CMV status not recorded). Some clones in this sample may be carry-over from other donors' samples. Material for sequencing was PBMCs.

CDR3: CASSLADEEQFF. The DNA of the CDR3 is TGTGCCAGCAGCTTAGCGGACGAGGAGCAGTTCTTC. This chain connects TRBV13 to TRBJ2-1, with unresolved D. The CDR3 sequence is 12 residues long. Germline V gene data show CDR1 as PRHDT and CDR2 as FYEKMQ (reference sequence). The V end was cut by 1 base, the J end by 10 bases, with 8 bases between. Full variable domain (missing parts from reference TRBV13 and TRBJ2-1): AAGVIQSPRHLIKEKRETATLKCYPIPRHDTVYWYQQGPGQDPQFLISFYEKMQSDKGSIPDRFSAQQFSDYHSELNMSSLELGDSALYFCASSLADEEQFFGPGTRLTVL.